This TCR beta chain appears in the sequencing data of a study of human CD8 memory T cell subsets. Considering frequency, this clonotype is medium-sized. This CDR3 region has 15 residues. Germline V lookup: CDR1 SNHLY, CDR2 FYNNEI. TPEX cells were early memory CD8+ T cells (CCR7+ PD-1+ TIGIT+) that had exhausted-like traits. A UMI-labeled 5' RACE approach was the method that produced the TCR beta libraries. TCRdb reprocessed the 5' RACE reads; each CDR3 protein has one entry and no DNA is given. This repertoire comprises more than 5,500 distinct CDR3 sequences; its ten largest clones make up roughly 25%.

This chain links TRBV2 with TRBJ2-3; TCRdb reports TRBD2, a call that lacks DNA to check it against. The sequenced sample was CD8+ T cells from PBMCs. This TCR came from a human donor in good health. The CDR3 sequence is CASSVSAGNTDTQYF.